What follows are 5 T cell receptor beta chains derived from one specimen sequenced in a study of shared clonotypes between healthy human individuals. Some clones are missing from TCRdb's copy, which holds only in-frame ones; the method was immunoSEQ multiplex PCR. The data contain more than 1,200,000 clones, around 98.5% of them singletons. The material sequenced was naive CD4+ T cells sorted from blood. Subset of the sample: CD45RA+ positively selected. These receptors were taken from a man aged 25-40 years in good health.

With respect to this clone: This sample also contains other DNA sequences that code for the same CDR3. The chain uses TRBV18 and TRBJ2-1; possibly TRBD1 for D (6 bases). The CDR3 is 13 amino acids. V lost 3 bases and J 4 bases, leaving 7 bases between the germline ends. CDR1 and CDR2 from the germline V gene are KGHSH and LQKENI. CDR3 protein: CASSPTGYNEQFF. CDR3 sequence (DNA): TGTGCCAGCTCACCGACAGGATACAATGAGCAGTTCTTC. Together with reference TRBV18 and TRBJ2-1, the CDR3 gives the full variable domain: NAGVMQNPRHLVRRRGQEARLRCSPMKGHSHVYWYRQLPEEGLKFMVYLQKENIIDESGMPKERFSAEFPKEGPSILRIQQVVRGDSAAYFCASSPTGYNEQFFGPGTRLTVL.

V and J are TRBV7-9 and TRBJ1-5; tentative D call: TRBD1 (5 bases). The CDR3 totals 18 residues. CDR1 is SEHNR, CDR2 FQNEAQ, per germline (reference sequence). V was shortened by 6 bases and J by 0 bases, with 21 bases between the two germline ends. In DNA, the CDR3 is TGTGCCAGCAGTTTCGATACTCCAGAGGGGTATAGCAATCAGCCCCAGCATTTT. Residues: CASSFDTPEGYSNQPQHF.

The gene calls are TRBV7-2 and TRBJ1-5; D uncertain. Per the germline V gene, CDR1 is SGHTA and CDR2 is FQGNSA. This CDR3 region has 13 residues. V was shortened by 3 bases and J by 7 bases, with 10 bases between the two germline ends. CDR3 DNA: TGTGCCAGCAGCTTTAAAGGAAGACAGCCCCAGCATTTT. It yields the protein CASSFKGRQPQHF.

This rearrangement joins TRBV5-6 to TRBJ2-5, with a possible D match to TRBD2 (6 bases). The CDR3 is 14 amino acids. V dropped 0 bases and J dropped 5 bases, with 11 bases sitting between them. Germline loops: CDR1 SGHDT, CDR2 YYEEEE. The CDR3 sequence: CASSLAGVEETQYF. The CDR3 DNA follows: TGTGCCAGCAGCTTGGCGGGAGTTGAGGAGACCCAGTACTTC.

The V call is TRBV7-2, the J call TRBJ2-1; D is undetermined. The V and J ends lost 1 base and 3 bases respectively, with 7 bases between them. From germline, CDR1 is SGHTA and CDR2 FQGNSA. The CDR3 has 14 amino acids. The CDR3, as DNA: TGTGCCAGCAGCTTAGTGGCCGTCTACAATGAGCAGTTCTTC. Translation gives CASSLVAVYNEQFF.